The 20 T cell receptor beta chains below all came from one sample that was sequenced in a study of cytomegalovirus exposure and HLA in healthy donors (dated by TCRdb to 2016 to 2017). The library was generated by the immunoSEQ multiplex PCR assay. For the multiplex PCR, a mixture combining 60 forward primers for TCR Vbeta segments and 13 reverse primers for TCR Jbeta segments was used. As stored in TCRdb, this immuneACCESS dataset retains in-frame rearrangements with V and J assigned. A fraction of the clones does not appear; measured against another copy, unresolved V genes explain less than half of the discrepancy, and the remainder lacks a known reason. In all, the sample holds 200,000 to 250,000 clones, and more than 65% of those were seen once. The ten biggest clones cover roughly 0.62% of the sample. Sequencing was carried out using PBMCs. All receptors come from a man between 18 and 29 years old in good health and CMV-seronegative.

V usage is TRBV7-2 and J usage is TRBJ2-1; 8 nucleotides line up with TRBD1. CDR3 size: 14 residues. Losses at the gene ends were 0 bases for V and 9 bases for J; bases not matched to a gene: 4. Germline-derived CDR1 and CDR2 are SGHTA and FQGNSA. The CDR3 spells CASSLAAGGGEQFF. The CDR3 DNA follows: TGTGCCAGCAGCTTAGCGGCAGGGGGCGGTGAGCAGTTCTTC.

This chain joins TRBV23-1 and TRBJ2-3; no firm D call. TRBV23-1 is an ORF; its function is uncertain. V was pared by 2 bases and J by 8 bases, with 5 bases between. The CDR3 runs to 11 residues. The CDR3 here is CASSQTGTQYF. In nucleotides, the CDR3 is TGCGCCAGCAGTCAAACGGGTACGCAGTATTTT.

This clone has a handful of counts. The V gene is TRBV28, the J gene TRBJ1-5, with TRBD1 identical over 9 bases. This CDR3 comprises 15 residues. The V and J ends lost 8 bases and 6 bases, in that order; junction bases with no gene match: 11. The germline gives CDR1 MDHEN, CDR2 SYDVKM. In DNA, the CDR3 is TGTGCCAGCTGGGAACCGGGACAGGGAGGTCAGCCCCAGCATTTT. This encodes CASWEPGQGGQPQHF.

The chain combines TRBV7-3 with TRBJ2-3, with TRBD2 matching 8 bases. The germline V gene encodes CDR1 SGHTA and CDR2 FQGTGA. Trimming removed 5 bases from V and 5 bases from J; junction bases left unmatched: 9. This CDR3 has 15 amino acids. This CDR3 reads CASSPGLARVDTQYF. The CDR3 nucleotides read TGTGCCAGCAGCCCAGGACTAGCCCGGGTAGATACGCAGTATTTT.

Turning to this clone: Sequence at one end of the junction differs from germline and may be a read error. This chain joins TRBV27 and TRBJ1-2, with 7 bases lining up with TRBD1. This CDR3 is 12 amino acids long. Germline-derived CDR1 and CDR2 are MNHEY and SMNVEV (reference sequence). In DNA form, the CDR3 reads TGTGCCAGCAGTAACCCGTGGGGGACAGCGATCTTC. Its translation is CASSNPWGTAIF.

V usage is TRBV28 and J usage is TRBJ2-7, with TRBD2 matching over 8 bases. J lost 3 bases, V lost 6 bases, and 22 bases had no gene match. The germline V gene encodes CDR1 MDHEN and CDR2 SYDVKM. This CDR3 is built from 19 residues. The CDR3 DNA reads TGTGCCAGCAGCCCCCCCCCGGAGACTAGCGCTCTCGAGGACTACGAGCAGTACTTC. It encodes CASSPPPETSALEDYEQYF.

The CDR3 sequence: CASSSDRGLNTEAFF. The CDR3 DNA reads as TGTGCCAGCAGCTCGGACAGGGGGCTTAACACTGAAGCTTTCTTT. The chain combines TRBV5-4 with TRBJ1-1; 11 bases are a match to TRBD1. The CDR3 is 15 residues long. The germline V gene has CDR1 SGHNT and CDR2 YYREEE (reference sequence). Trimming removed 3 bases from V and 2 bases from J; junction bases left unmatched: 3.

The V gene is TRBV14, the J gene TRBJ2-2, with 8 bases fitting TRBD1. The ends lost 4 bases at V and 6 bases at J; junction bases unmatched: 1. CDR3 size: 13 residues. Germline CDR1 is SGHDN and CDR2 is FVKESK. CDR3 in amino acids: CASSPQGAGELFF. CDR3 nucleotide sequence: TGTGCCAGCAGCCCACAGGGGGCCGGGGAGCTGTTTTTT.

V gene TRBV19 combines with J gene TRBJ2-7; unclear D gene. Trimming took 3 bases from V and 1 from J, leaving 10 bases between them. The CDR3 has 14 residues. Germline CDR1 and CDR2: LNHDA and SQIVND (reference sequence). The CDR3 protein is CASSIPSESYEQYF. The CDR3 DNA follows: TGTGCCAGTAGTATCCCCAGCGAATCCTACGAGCAGTACTTC. The full variable domain, completed using reference TRBV19 and TRBJ2-7, is DGGITQSPKYLFRKEGQNVTLSCEQNLNHDAMYWYRQDPGQGLRLIYYSQIVNDFQKGDIAEGYSVSREKKESFPLTVTSAQKNPTAFYLCASSIPSESYEQYFGPGTRLTVT.

CDR3 sequence: CASALSAGGTDTQYF. The CDR3 nucleotides read TGTGCCAGCGCACTGTCCGCGGGAGGCACAGATACGCAGTATTTT. The chain couples TRBV18 to TRBJ2-3, with TRBD2 matching 7 bases. Germline V lookup: CDR1 KGHSH, CDR2 LQKENI. The CDR3 extends over 15 amino acids. V shed 8 bases and J 1 base; nucleotides not matched to a gene: 9.

The rearrangement links TRBV11-2 to TRBJ1-2; D unclear. Looked up from germline, CDR1 is SGHAT and CDR2 is FQNNGV. The CDR3 loop spans 13 amino acids. V lost 5 bases to trimming and J lost 4 bases, with 11 bases between them. The CDR3 DNA sequence: TGTGCCAGCAGCCCCGGGTTAACCTATGGCTACACCTTC. Translation: CASSPGLTYGYTF. Using reference TRBV11-2 and TRBJ1-2 for the parts outside the CDR3, the full variable domain is EAGVAQSPRYKIIEKRQSVAFWCNPISGHATLYWYQQILGQGPKLLIQFQNNGVVDDSQLPKDRFSAERLKGVDSTLKIQPAKLEDSAVYLCASSPGLTYGYTFGSGTRLTVV.

This chain joins TRBV4-1 and TRBJ2-3, with unresolved D. CDR3 length: 15 amino acids. Germline CDR1 MGHRA, CDR2 YSYEKL. V was cut by 1 base and J by 4 bases, with 12 bases left in between. The CDR3 loop is CASSQAHSGSDTQYF. As DNA, the CDR3 is TGCGCCAGCAGCCAAGCCCACAGTGGGTCAGATACGCAGTATTTT.

This chain connects TRBV15 to TRBJ1-2; no clear D gene. CDR1 is LNHNV, CDR2 YYDKDF, per germline (reference sequence). The CDR3 contains 14 residues. Trimming stripped 0 bases from V and 6 bases from J, with 11 bases between. The CDR3 DNA sequence: TGTGCCACCAGCAGAGAGGAGGCAGGTGATGGCTACACCTTC. Residues: CATSREEAGDGYTF.

This chain's CDR3 is CASSAGGKDQPQHF. Written as DNA, the CDR3 is TGTGCCAGCAGCGCGGGAGGAAAGGATCAGCCCCAGCATTTT. The chain has TRBV9 and TRBJ1-5, with D uncertain. The CDR3 consists of 14 residues. Germline CDR1 is SGDLS and CDR2 is YYNGEE. V lost 3 bases and J 5 bases, leaving 12 bases between the germline ends.

The sample holds one count of this clone. This sequence joins TRBV19 and TRBJ1-6; D remains ambiguous. Trimming took off 4 bases at V and 6 bases at J, with 10 bases between the two ends. In germline, CDR1 is LNHDA, CDR2 SQIVND (reference sequence). The CDR3 is made up of 14 amino acids. CDR3 nucleotide sequence: TGTGCCAGTAGTAAGACGGGATCTAATTCACCCCTCCACTTT. It specifies CASSKTGSNSPLHF.

V gene TRBV4-2 combines with J gene TRBJ2-7; 11 nucleotides match TRBD2. V dropped 5 bases and J dropped 0; count of bases not matched to a gene: 3. The CDR3 sequence is 15 residues long. CDR1 LGHNA and CDR2 YNFKEQ come from the germline V gene. CDR3 residues: CASSATSGSSYEQYF. CDR3 coding DNA: TGTGCCAGCAGCGCTACTAGCGGGAGCTCCTACGAGCAGTACTTC.

The V call is TRBV5-8, the J call TRBJ1-4, with a weak D call TRBD1 (5 bases). CDR3 length: 12 residues. Germline CDR1 SGHTS, CDR2 YDEGEE. V lost 2 bases and J 10 bases, leaving 9 bases between the germline ends. The CDR3 spells CASSLGGGKLFF. The CDR3 DNA reads as TGTGCCAGCAGCTTAGGCGGGGGAAAACTGTTTTTT.

The chain has TRBV5-1 and TRBJ2-1, with 9 bases fitting TRBD1. Looked up from germline, CDR1 is SGHRS and CDR2 is YFSETQ. The CDR3 covers 13 residues. The trim removed 6 bases at V and 10 bases at J, leaving 8 bases unmatched. Here the CDR3 reads CASIKTGGGEQFF. DNA for the CDR3: TGCGCCAGCATAAAAACAGGGGGCGGGGAGCAGTTCTTC.

On this clone itself: The junction and the germline gene differ at one end; a read error may be behind it. V usage is TRBV7-3 and J usage is TRBJ1-1; D remains ambiguous. Germline values: CDR1 SGHTA, CDR2 FQGTGA. The CDR3 length is 13 residues. The CDR3 sequence is CASSITANTEAFF. In nucleotides, the CDR3 is TGTGCCAGCAGCATAACAGCGAACACTGAAGCTTTCTTT.

This clone was detected a few times. The chain combines TRBV7-9 with TRBJ1-1; 7 bases align to TRBD1. The V gene's germline CDR1 is SEHNR and CDR2 FQNEAQ (reference sequence). J gave up 5 bases and V 6 bases, and 15 bases lay outside the gene matches. CDR3 length: 16 amino acids. The CDR3 is CASRPRDSILGTEAFF. DNA for the CDR3: TGTGCCAGCAGACCCCGGGACAGCATTTTAGGGACTGAAGCTTTCTTT.